Below, one TCR beta chain is given with its context. Its antigen is still unknown. The sample comes from a study of tumor and adjacent non-tumor tissue in lung cancer. Study-wide context: Histology: about twelve adenocarcinoma, a couple of squamous cell carcinoma, 1 small cell lung cancer. The patients, 10 men and roughly 5 women, were about 30 to 85 with stage I to III disease. Study-wide points: Compared with tumor, normal lung showed significantly lower TCR diversity.

The library came from three nested PCR rounds adapted from ARM-PCR protocols. TCRdb reanalysed the multiplex PCR reads using MiXCR and keeps one entry per CDR3 protein. The sample holds 48,000 or so distinct CDR3 sequences, around 64% seen once. This sample's RNA came from whole unsorted tissue. The normal lung tissue was taken more than 3 cm from the tumor edge. The germline V and J ends were trimmed by 4 bases and 1 base, with 13 bases remaining between them. The germline gives CDR1 MNHEY, CDR2 SVGEGT. This CDR3 spans 15 amino acids. Source material: distant non-tumor lung tissue. This sequence joins TRBV6-2 or TRBV6-3 and TRBJ1-1; a weak D match, TRBD1 (5 bases). The TCR was taken from a woman aged 70-85 years with non-small cell lung cancer. CDR3 in DNA: TGTGCCAGCAGTTTCTCGGCAGGGCGGAACACTGAAGCTTTCTTT. Protein sequence: CASSFSAGRNTEAFF.